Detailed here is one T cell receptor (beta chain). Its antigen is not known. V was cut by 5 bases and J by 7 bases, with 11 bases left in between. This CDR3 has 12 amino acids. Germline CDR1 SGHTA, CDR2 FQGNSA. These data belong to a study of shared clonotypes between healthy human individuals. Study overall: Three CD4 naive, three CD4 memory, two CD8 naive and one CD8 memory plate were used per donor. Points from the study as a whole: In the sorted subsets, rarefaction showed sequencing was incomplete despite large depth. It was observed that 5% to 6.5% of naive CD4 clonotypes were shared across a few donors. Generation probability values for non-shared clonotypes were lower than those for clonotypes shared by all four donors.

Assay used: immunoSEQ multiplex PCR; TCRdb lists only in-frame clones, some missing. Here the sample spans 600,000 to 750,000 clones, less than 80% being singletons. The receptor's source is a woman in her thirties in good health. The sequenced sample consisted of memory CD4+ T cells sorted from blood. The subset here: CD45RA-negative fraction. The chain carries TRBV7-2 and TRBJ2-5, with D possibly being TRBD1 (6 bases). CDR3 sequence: CASSLRGGTQYF. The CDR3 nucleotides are TGTGCCAGCAGCCTCAGAGGGGGGACCCAGTACTTC. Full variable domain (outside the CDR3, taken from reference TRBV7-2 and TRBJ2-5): GAGVSQSPSNKVTEKGKDVELRCDPISGHTALYWYRQSLGQGLEFLIYFQGNSAPDKSGLPSDRFSAERTGGSVSTLTIQRTQQEDSAVYLCASSLRGGTQYFGPGTRLLVL.